The clone carrying this TCR beta chain appeared a single time. Its antigen is currently unknown. The sample belongs to a study of Ad26.COV2.S vaccination and SARS-CoV-2 variants. General study findings and limits: Substantial breadth was reported for post-vaccination spike-specific CD8+ and CD4+ T cells. Measurements of TCR breadth and depth may have given underestimates of the total T cell responses.

Trimming cost V 4 bases and J 5 bases; bases outside gene matches: 6. This CDR3 is built from 15 residues. Germline V gene data show CDR1 as SGHTS and CDR2 as YDEGEE. Sequencing used immunoSEQ multiplex PCR; TCRdb keeps in-frame clones, though not all of them. Among some 330,000 clones, roughly 90% were seen once, and the ten largest hold about 5%. As for treatment: roughly 19 received Ad26.COV2.S at low or high dose, single or two shots; several received placebo; per-sample allocation not given. Each sample was drawn 63 days after the first injection (of vaccine or placebo). Ad26 vector vaccine expressed Wuhan-strain SARS-CoV-2 spike.

The rearrangement links TRBV5-8 to TRBJ1-4, with 9 bases identical to TRBD1. This sequence originates from a person aged 18-65 years who received the Ad26.COV2.S COVID-19 vaccine or a placebo. The source material was peripheral blood, sampled in a trial of Ad26.COV2.S vaccine versus placebo. CDR3 residues: CASSRDRALNEKLFF. The CDR3 region has the DNA TGTGCCAGCAGCCGGGACAGGGCACTAAATGAAAAACTGTTTTTT.